This T cell receptor (beta chain) was retrieved from a study of identical twins. Template switching added a universal primer binding site, and final cDNA carried unique molecular identifiers. MiXCR, applied by TCRdb to the 5' RACE reads, yields one record per CDR3 protein. The sample carries fewer than 20,000 distinct CDR3 sequences, less than 70% recorded once. Trimming removed 4 bases at V and 2 bases at J, with 12 bases between. The length of the CDR3 is 14 residues. The V gene's germline CDR1 is MNHEY and CDR2 SVGAGI. This TCR came from a woman under 30 in good health. This table probably holds off-target reads from a library built for another chain. This chain joins TRBV6-5 and TRBJ2-7, with a tentative D call TRBD1 (6 bases). Specimen: memory (CD45RO+) T cells sorted from blood. The DNA for the CDR3 is TGTGCCAGCAGTTCCAGGGGCCTCCCCTACGAGCAGTACTTC. It translates to CASSSRGLPYEQYF.